These 11 T cell receptor beta chains came from one sample sequenced in a study of T cells in Graves' hyperthyroidism and ophthalmopathy. RNA transcripts yielded amplified TCR beta CDR3 regions. The primer set for the first-round RT-PCR of the TCR CDR3 was HTBI. TCRdb re-derived calls from the multiplex PCR reads in MiXCR, one entry per CDR3 protein. The sample carries 450,000 to 500,000 distinct CDR3 sequences, about 20% recorded once. Sequenced sample: blood. These receptors all stem from an older woman with Graves' ophthalmopathy.

The chain uses TRBV19 and TRBJ1-1, with 9 bases identical to TRBD1. V trimming: 5 bases; J trimming: 0 bases; junction bases outside the gene matches: 7. The CDR3 consists of 16 residues. Germline V lookup: CDR1 LNHDA, CDR2 SQIVND (reference sequence). The CDR3 DNA follows: TGTGCCAGTAGTTCCAGGACAGGGGCTATGAACACTGAAGCTTTCTTT. Translation: CASSSRTGAMNTEAFF.

This chain joins TRBV6-1 and TRBJ2-3; D uncertain. CDR3 length equals 16 residues. Germline CDR1 is MNHNS and CDR2 is SASEGT. Trimming left V 8 bases short and J 2 bases short, with 20 bases between. CDR3 in amino acids: CASANRRITDTDTQYF. The CDR3 bases are TGTGCCAGCGCCAACAGACGAATAACAGACACAGATACGCAGTATTTT.

This clonotype has ten or more counts. This sequence joins TRBV20-1 and TRBJ2-7; TRBD1 matches at 7 bases. CDR1 is DFQATT and CDR2 is SNEGSKA in the germline V gene (reference sequence). This CDR3 is built from 13 residues. The V and J ends lost 6 bases and 6 bases, in that order; junction bases with no gene match: 11. The chain's CDR3 is CSAQDRVTSEQYF. As DNA, the CDR3 is TGCAGTGCGCAAGACAGGGTCACGAGCGAGCAGTACTTC.

This rearrangement joins TRBV11-3 to TRBJ2-3; D possibly uses TRBD1 or TRBD2 (5 bases each). The V and J ends lost 3 bases and 7 bases respectively, with 14 bases between them. The CDR3 contains 14 residues. Germline CDR1 SGHNT, CDR2 YENEEA. The CDR3 reads CASSFGGLGNTQYF. Written as DNA, the CDR3 is TGTGCCAGCAGCTTTGGGGGTCTCGGGAATACGCAGTATTTT.

This clonotype appeared a few times. The CDR3 sequence is CASSKRQGAVPNYGYTF. CDR3 nucleotide sequence: TGTGCCAGCAGCAAACGACAGGGGGCCGTCCCTAACTATGGCTACACCTTC. V is TRBV6-2 or TRBV6-3 and J is TRBJ1-2, with TRBD1 matching 10 bases. CDR1 and CDR2 (germline): MNHEY, SVGEGT. CDR3 length: 17 amino acids. V trimming: 6 bases; J trimming: 0 bases; junction bases outside the gene matches: 10.

The V and J genes are TRBV25-1 and TRBJ2-1, with 9 bases aligning to TRBD2. This CDR3 comprises 18 residues. Trimming cost V 1 base and J 1 base; bases outside gene matches: 8. Germline loops: CDR1 MGHDK, CDR2 SYGVNS. This chain's CDR3 is CASSEWTSERGSYNEQFF. The CDR3 nucleotides read TGTGCCAGCAGTGAATGGACTAGCGAGCGTGGATCCTACAATGAGCAGTTCTTC. The variable domain in full, completed from reference TRBV25-1 and TRBJ2-1, reads EADIYQTPRYLVIGTGKKITLECSQTMGHDKMYWYQQDPGMELHLIHYSYGVNSTEKGDLSSESTVSRIRTEHFPLTLESARPSHTSQYLCASSEWTSERGSYNEQFFGPGTRLTVL.

This clonotype was picked up many times. The rearrangement links TRBV2 to TRBJ1-2, with a tentative D call TRBD1 (5 bases). The germline V gene encodes CDR1 SNHLY and CDR2 FYNNEI. The CDR3 loop spans 14 amino acids. The germline V and J ends were trimmed by 3 bases and 8 bases, with 16 bases remaining between them. In nucleotides, the CDR3 is TGTGCCAGCAGTGATAAGGGGCTAGTGGGCGGCTACACCTTC. Protein: CASSDKGLVGGYTF.

This clonotype showed up just a few times. The V gene is TRBV5-1, the J gene TRBJ1-1; D unresolved. The CDR3 is 15 amino acids. CDR1 and CDR2 (germline): SGHRS, YFSETQ. V lost 7 bases, J lost 1 base, and 17 bases lay in between. For the CDR3, the DNA is TGCGCCAGCTCGCCGGGTGAGGGCGGGAACACTGAAGCTTTCTTT. Amino acid sequence: CASSPGEGGNTEAFF.

In this sample, this clonotype turned up a few times. The chain joins TRBV30 to TRBJ1-2; D is unclear. The germline V gene encodes CDR1 GTSNPN and CDR2 SVGIG (reference sequence). The CDR3 runs to 15 residues. Trimming took off 0 bases at V and 7 bases at J, with 18 bases between the two ends. CDR3 coding DNA: TGTGCCTGGAGTGTACTCGGGGTTCCTTCCCCTGGCTACACCTTC. It encodes CAWSVLGVPSPGYTF.

In this sample, this clonotype turned up a few times. The CDR3 reads CASSPRTVDGYTF. CDR3 bases: TGCGCCAGCAGCCCCCGGACAGTTGATGGCTACACCTTC. V usage is TRBV5-1 and J usage is TRBJ1-2, with D maybe TRBD1 (6 bases). The CDR3 has 13 residues. V lost 4 bases and J lost 6, with 13 bases in between. The germline gives CDR1 SGHRS, CDR2 YFSETQ.

This clonotype was counted only a few times. Here the CDR3 reads CASSRGRGAGVGNEQFF. DNA for the CDR3: TGCGCCAGCAGCCGGGGAAGGGGCGCGGGAGTGGGCAATGAGCAGTTCTTC. This chain links TRBV4-3 with TRBJ2-1; 7 positions match TRBD2. The J segment lost 6 bases and the V segment lost 4 bases, leaving 15 bases of the junction unmatched. The CDR3 loop spans 17 amino acids. Germline lookup yields CDR1 LGHNA and CDR2 YSLEER.